This passage covers 30 T cell receptor beta chains from one sample sequenced in a study of blood T cell repertoires in COVID-19. Assay: immunoSEQ multiplex PCR; the TCRdb copy retains only in-frame clones and omits some. Here the sample spans 250,000 to 300,000 clones, approximately 88% being singletons. Sequencing was carried out using PBMCs or T cells enriched from blood (not recorded which). The receptor set was obtained from a woman in her 30s who had recovered from COVID-19.

V is TRBV28 and J is TRBJ1-6; D may be TRBD1 (5 bases). Germline CDR1 and CDR2: MDHEN and SYDVKM. V shed 7 bases and J shed 1 base, with 17 bases lying between them. The length of the CDR3 is 17 residues. The CDR3 spells CASNGVGEGSYNSPLHF. The CDR3 coding sequence is TGTGCCAGCAATGGGGTTGGGGAGGGGTCCTATAATTCACCCCTCCACTTT.

J is TRBJ1-6 and V is TRBV4-1, with 7 bases lining up with TRBD1. Per the germline V gene, CDR1 is MGHRA and CDR2 is YSYEKL. This CDR3 has 14 residues. The trim removed 5 bases at V and 8 bases at J, leaving 6 bases unmatched. The CDR3 DNA is TGCGCCAGCAGCGATAGACAGGGCCATTCACCCCTCCACTTT. As protein: CASSDRQGHSPLHF.

The gene calls are TRBV14 and TRBJ2-2; D gene uncertain. CDR1 is SGHDN, CDR2 FVKESK, per germline. Trimming stripped 1 base from V and 6 bases from J, with 12 bases between. The CDR3 extends over 15 amino acids. The CDR3 is CASSQGGRFAGELFF. In DNA, the CDR3 is TGTGCCAGCAGCCAAGGAGGAAGGTTCGCCGGGGAGCTGTTTTTT.

J is TRBJ1-2 and V is TRBV19; 7 bases are shared with TRBD1. Germline V gene data show CDR1 as LNHDA and CDR2 as SQIVND (reference sequence). There are 15 residues in the CDR3. V dropped 9 bases and J dropped 1; count of bases not matched to a gene: 11. CDR3 in amino acids: CARISDRTYNYGYTF. DNA of the CDR3: TGTGCCAGAATTTCGGACAGGACATATAACTATGGCTACACCTTC. Using reference TRBV19 and TRBJ1-2 for the parts outside the CDR3, the full variable domain is DGGITQSPKYLFRKEGQNVTLSCEQNLNHDAMYWYRQDPGQGLRLIYYSQIVNDFQKGDIAEGYSVSREKKESFPLTVTSAQKNPTAFYLCARISDRTYNYGYTFGSGTRLTVV.

The chain has TRBV6-4 and TRBJ1-1; maybe TRBD1 (5 bases). With 6 bases removed from V and 0 bases from J, the gap between germline ends came to 14 bases. The CDR3 contains 15 residues. Per the germline V gene, CDR1 is MRHNA and CDR2 is SNTAGT. CDR3 amino acids: CASSAGGDMNTEAFF. In DNA, the CDR3 is TGTGCCAGCAGCGCGGGGGGTGACATGAACACTGAAGCTTTCTTT.

The V and J genes are TRBV5-1 and TRBJ2-1, with 11 bases identical to TRBD2. CDR1 SGHRS and CDR2 YFSETQ come from the germline V gene. The length of the CDR3 is 15 residues. Trimming cost V 3 bases and J 4 bases; bases outside gene matches: 3. CDR3 in amino acids: CASSWGLAVYNEQFF. As DNA, the CDR3 is TGCGCCAGCAGCTGGGGACTAGCGGTGTACAATGAGCAGTTCTTC.

A word on this clone: Germline and junction disagree at one end, which may indicate a read error. This chain uses TRBV7-7 with TRBJ2-3; D may be TRBD1 (6 bases). The CDR3 loop spans 14 amino acids. The germline V gene has CDR1 SSHAT and CDR2 FNYEAQ (reference sequence). The CDR3 sequence: CASSLRGRADTQYF. CDR3 bases: TGTGCTAGCAGTCTCAGGGGAAGGGCAGATACGCAGTATTTT.

The count of this clone is one. V and J are TRBV7-8 and TRBJ1-2; a weak D match, TRBD1 (6 bases). The CDR3 sequence is 12 residues long. The V gene lost 5 bases and the J gene lost 5 bases, with 9 bases spanning the gap. CDR1 and CDR2 from the germline V gene are SGHVS and FQNEAQ. Written as DNA, the CDR3 is TGTGCCAGCAGCCCCCAGGGGTATGGCTACACCTTC. This gives the protein CASSPQGYGYTF. Using reference TRBV7-8 and TRBJ1-2 for the parts outside the CDR3, the full variable domain is GAGVSQSPRYKVAKRGQDVALRCDPISGHVSLFWYQQALGQGPEFLTYFQNEAQLDKSGLPSDRFFAERPEGSVSTLKIQRTQQEDSAVYLCASSPQGYGYTFGSGTRLTVV.

The chain combines TRBV27 with TRBJ2-5, with 15 nucleotides matching TRBD2. The CDR3 covers 18 residues. Germline assignment: CDR1 MNHEY and CDR2 SMNVEV (reference sequence). Germline trimming cut 6 bases from V and 4 bases from J; bases unmatched to any gene: 12. The CDR3 bases are TGTGCCAGCAGCTACGACGGTAGGGGACTAGCGGGAGGAGAGACCCAGTACTTC. This gives the protein CASSYDGRGLAGGETQYF.

The chain links TRBV6-2 or TRBV6-3 to TRBJ2-7; 8 bases align to TRBD2. CDR3 length equals 17 residues. After removal of 7 bases from V and 1 base from J, the junction contained 15 bases not matched to a gene. From germline, CDR1 is MNHEY and CDR2 SVGEGT. The CDR3 DNA is TGTGCCAGCAACCCTTCGGCGGAGCGGGGGCCTTCCTACGAGCAGTACTTC. This gives the protein CASNPSAERGPSYEQYF.

V usage is TRBV5-1 and J usage is TRBJ2-7, with D uncertain. The CDR3 contains 16 residues. CDR1 SGHRS and CDR2 YFSETQ come from the germline V gene. Between the trimmed V and J ends, which lost 0 bases and 5 bases, there was a span of 18 bases. CDR3 DNA sequence: TGCGCCAGCAGCTTGGGCCCTCGAAATGGCCTCCACGAGCAGTACTTC. Encoded protein: CASSLGPRNGLHEQYF.

This clone was recorded a few times. The genes are TRBV29-1 and TRBJ2-7; TRBD2 matches 7 bases. Unmatched junction bases numbered 11, after V lost 5 bases and J lost 4 bases. The germline CDR1 and CDR2 sequences are SQVTM and ANQGSEA. This CDR3 has 14 amino acids. The CDR3 protein is CSVYEGLVTYEQYF. In DNA, the CDR3 is TGCAGCGTTTATGAAGGACTAGTGACATACGAGCAGTACTTC.

This chain joins TRBV5-1 and TRBJ2-1; 8 nucleotides match TRBD1. Looked up from germline, CDR1 is SGHRS and CDR2 is YFSETQ. Unmatched junction bases numbered 6, after V lost 0 bases and J lost 7 bases. The CDR3 runs to 15 residues. The CDR3 sequence: CASSLGPGGVNEQFF. The CDR3 bases are TGCGCCAGCAGCTTGGGGCCAGGGGGCGTGAATGAGCAGTTCTTC. Based on the CDR3 plus reference TRBV5-1 and TRBJ2-1, the full variable domain is KAGVTQTPRYLIKTRGQQVTLSCSPISGHRSVSWYQQTPGQGLQFLFEYFSETQRNKGNFPGRFSGRQFSNSRSEMNVSTLELGDSALYLCASSLGPGGVNEQFFGPGTRLTVL.

This chain links TRBV29-1 with TRBJ2-1; 8 nucleotides match TRBD1. V was clipped by 0 bases and J by 6 bases; unmatched bases: 10. This CDR3 region has 16 residues. Germline CDR1 is SQVTM and CDR2 is ANQGSEA. This CDR3 reads CSVEDVTGGFLNEQFF. The CDR3 region has the DNA TGCAGCGTTGAAGATGTCACAGGGGGATTCCTCAATGAGCAGTTCTTC.

This clone has a handful of counts. This sequence joins TRBV2 and TRBJ2-7; 8 bases align to TRBD1. After removal of 5 bases from V and 2 bases from J, the junction contained 8 bases not matched to a gene. The CDR3 runs to 15 residues. Germline CDR1 reads SNHLY; CDR2 reads FYNNEI. Here the CDR3 reads CASSPQGVPTYEQYF. DNA of the CDR3: TGTGCCAGCAGTCCACAGGGGGTCCCTACCTACGAGCAGTACTTC.

Only a few counts were recorded for this clone. The CDR3 coding sequence is TGTGCCAGCAGCCTGAACGGGGTCTCTGAAGCTTTCTTT. This encodes CASSLNGVSEAFF. The rearrangement uses TRBV9 and TRBJ1-1; D gene ambiguous. Germline V gives CDR1 SGDLS, CDR2 YYNGEE. The germline V and J ends were trimmed by 4 bases and 6 bases, with 13 bases remaining between them. The CDR3 consists of 13 residues.

This chain connects TRBV6-6 to TRBJ1-4; D not certain. This CDR3 contains 15 residues. Trimming left V 4 bases short and J 7 bases short, with 16 bases between. CDR1 and CDR2 from the germline V gene are MNHNY and SVGAGI (reference sequence). CDR3 sequence: CASSSPVGYGEKLFF. The CDR3 DNA reads TGTGCCAGCAGTTCGCCCGTCGGGTATGGTGAAAAACTGTTTTTT.

This chain uses TRBV9 with TRBJ1-2; a possible D gene is TRBD1 (5 bases). Trimming shortened V by 0 bases and J by 6 bases, and 9 bases separated the two germline ends. The length of the CDR3 is 13 residues. Germline values: CDR1 SGDLS, CDR2 YYNGEE. CDR3 coding DNA: TGTGCCAGCAGCGTAGGTGACAGTAATGGCTACACCTTC. It yields the protein CASSVGDSNGYTF. The full variable domain, rest sourced from reference TRBV9 and TRBJ1-2, is DSGVTQTPKHLITATGQRVTLRCSPRSGDLSVYWYQQSLDQGLQFLIQYYNGEERAKGNILERFSAQQFPDLHSELNLSSLELGDSALYFCASSVGDSNGYTFGSGTRLTVV.

This clone was recorded only once. This chain uses TRBV12-3 or TRBV12-4 with TRBJ1-1; D is ambiguous. The CDR3 is 12 residues long. The germline V and J ends were trimmed by 2 bases and 7 bases, with 8 bases remaining between them. The CDR3 loop is CASSLNPREAFF. CDR3 nucleotide sequence: TGTGCCAGCAGTTTAAATCCTCGTGAAGCTTTCTTT.

The chain links TRBV13 to TRBJ1-1; D is unresolved. Trimming left V 3 bases short and J 0 bases short, with 8 bases between. Germline lookup yields CDR1 PRHDT and CDR2 FYEKMQ (reference sequence). The CDR3 totals 14 residues. CDR3 sequence reads: CASSFRGVNTEAFF. The CDR3 region has the DNA TGTGCCAGCAGCTTTCGTGGAGTGAACACTGAAGCTTTCTTT.

V usage is TRBV7-9 and J usage is TRBJ2-3; 11 nucleotides match TRBD1. The germline V gene encodes CDR1 SEHNR and CDR2 FQNEAQ (reference sequence). The V gene end was trimmed by 10 bases and the J gene end by 0 bases; junction bases not matched to a gene: 15. The CDR3 is 18 residues long. The CDR3 loop reads CATSRERTGGHSTDTQYF. The DNA of the CDR3 is TGTGCCACCTCTAGGGAGAGGACAGGGGGCCATAGCACAGATACGCAGTATTTT.

V gene TRBV19 combines with J gene TRBJ2-7; 9 bases match TRBD1. Germline V gene lookup returns CDR1 LNHDA and CDR2 SQIVND (reference sequence). After removal of 8 bases from V and 6 bases from J, the junction contained 8 bases not matched to a gene. The CDR3 totals 13 residues. The CDR3 loop is CASSGDRAFEQYF. DNA for the CDR3: TGTGCCAGTTCCGGGGACAGGGCCTTCGAGCAGTACTTC.

The chain joins TRBV6-6 to TRBJ1-1, with D uncertain. Trimming removed 5 bases at V and 0 bases at J, with 10 bases between. The germline gives CDR1 MNHNY, CDR2 SVGAGI (reference sequence). This CDR3 contains 14 residues. For the CDR3, the DNA is TGTGCCAGCAGTCCCCTCGGGGTGAACACTGAAGCTTTCTTT. The encoded protein is CASSPLGVNTEAFF.

The chain joins TRBV5-5 to TRBJ2-5; no reliable D call. CDR1 and CDR2 (germline): SGHKS, YYEKEE (reference sequence). Trimming cost V 2 bases and J 1 base, with 9 bases left between them. There are 14 residues in the CDR3. In DNA, the CDR3 is TGTGCCAGCAGCTTAGTGCACACCCAAGAGACCCAGTACTTC. As protein: CASSLVHTQETQYF.

V is TRBV5-5 and J is TRBJ1-1; D not certain. CDR3 size: 14 residues. V was cut by 2 bases and J by 0 bases, with 8 bases left in between. Germline CDR1 reads SGHKS; CDR2 reads YYEKEE (reference sequence). The CDR3 loop reads CASSFGSMNTEAFF. In DNA form, the CDR3 reads TGTGCCAGCAGCTTCGGTAGCATGAACACTGAAGCTTTCTTT.

This clone was seen just once. The chain has TRBV28 and TRBJ2-6; 8 positions agree with TRBD1. The CDR3 is 17 residues long. J was trimmed by 2 bases and V by 4 bases; bases with no gene match: 7. Germline lookup yields CDR1 MDHEN and CDR2 SYDVKM. CDR3 residues: CASSSDRVEAGANVLTF. The CDR3 DNA reads TGTGCCAGCAGTTCGGACAGGGTGGAGGCTGGGGCCAACGTCCTGACTTTC.

The chain carries TRBV6-6 and TRBJ1-6; a weak D match, TRBD1 (6 bases). Trimming cost V 5 bases and J 7 bases, with 21 bases left between them. CDR1 is MNHNY, CDR2 SVGAGI, per germline (reference sequence). The CDR3 has 17 residues. CDR3 sequence: CASSPRGFNLRNSPLHF. The CDR3 DNA is TGTGCCAGCAGTCCCAGGGGTTTTAATCTGAGGAATTCACCCCTCCACTTT.

The chain carries TRBV28 and TRBJ1-2; 8 nucleotides agree with TRBD1. Germline trimming cut 4 bases from V and 8 bases from J; bases unmatched to any gene: 12. The CDR3 totals 15 residues. Germline V lookup: CDR1 MDHEN, CDR2 SYDVKM. This CDR3 reads CASSSGQGAFRGYTF. CDR3 nucleotide sequence: TGTGCCAGCAGTTCTGGACAGGGAGCTTTTAGGGGCTACACCTTC.

The chain employs TRBV6-4 and TRBJ1-2, with a weak D call TRBD1 (6 bases). Germline V lookup: CDR1 MRHNA, CDR2 SNTAGT. Trimming took off 2 bases at V and 8 bases at J, with 12 bases between the two ends. The CDR3 length is 13 residues. The DNA for the CDR3 is TGTGCCAGCAGTGACACCAGGGGTGGGGGCTACACCTTC. Translation gives CASSDTRGGGYTF.

The V and J genes are TRBV4-1 and TRBJ1-4, with 8 bases that match TRBD1. Germline values: CDR1 MGHRA, CDR2 YSYEKL. Losses at the gene ends were 3 bases for V and 8 bases for J; bases not matched to a gene: 11. The CDR3 has 16 residues. CDR3 coding DNA: TGCGCCAGCAGCCAGCTACTCGGACAGGGTTGGGAAAAACTGTTTTTT. Its translation: CASSQLLGQGWEKLFF.